Shown below are 3 T cell receptor beta chains from a single sample sequenced in a study of Ad26.COV2.S vaccination and SARS-CoV-2 variants. Noted treatment: 15 to 20 received Ad26.COV2.S at low or high dose, single or two shots; 5 received placebo; per-sample allocation not given. Samples came from day 63 after the first vaccine or placebo injection. Sequencing used immunoSEQ multiplex PCR; TCRdb keeps in-frame clones, though not all of them. Of approximately 300,000 clones detected, around four fifths appear once; the ten largest clones hold about 2.1%. The source was peripheral blood, collected in a trial of Ad26.COV2.S vaccine versus placebo. These receptors were obtained from a person aged 18 to 59 who received the Ad26.COV2.S COVID-19 vaccine or a placebo.

This chain links TRBV5-4 with TRBJ1-1, with a weak D call TRBD1 (5 bases). This CDR3 contains 12 residues. With 5 bases removed from V and 5 bases from J, the gap between germline ends came to 10 bases. CDR1 and CDR2 from the germline V gene are SGHNT and YYREEE (reference sequence). The CDR3 nucleotides read TGTGCCAGCAGGTTTCGGGGGACTGAAGCTTTCTTT. Its protein product is CASRFRGTEAFF.

The chain joins TRBV5-6 to TRBJ1-1; 7 nucleotides line up with TRBD1. Germline assignment: CDR1 SGHDT and CDR2 YYEEEE. The CDR3 has 16 amino acids. V lost 3 bases, J lost 3 bases, and 11 bases stayed unmatched. The CDR3 spells CASSSSGGSFDTEAFF. CDR3 coding DNA: TGTGCCAGCAGCTCATCAGGGGGATCGTTTGACACTGAAGCTTTCTTT. Full variable domain (remainder filled in from reference TRBV5-6 and TRBJ1-1): DAGVTQSPTHLIKTRGQQVTLRCSPKSGHDTVSWYQQALGQGPQFIFQYYEEEERQRGNFPDRFSGHQFPNYSSELNVNALLLGDSALYLCASSSSGGSFDTEAFFGQGTRLTVV.

In its sample, this clone was seen once. V is TRBV5-1 and J is TRBJ1-2; D possibly corresponds to TRBD1 (6 bases). V lost 7 bases, J lost 3 bases, and 22 bases lay in between. CDR3 length: 16 amino acids. Germline lookup yields CDR1 SGHRS and CDR2 YFSETQ. Written as DNA, the CDR3 is TGCGCCAGCCGACCCTTATTGCGGGGGGGCCACTATGGCTACACCTTC. Translation: CASRPLLRGGHYGYTF.